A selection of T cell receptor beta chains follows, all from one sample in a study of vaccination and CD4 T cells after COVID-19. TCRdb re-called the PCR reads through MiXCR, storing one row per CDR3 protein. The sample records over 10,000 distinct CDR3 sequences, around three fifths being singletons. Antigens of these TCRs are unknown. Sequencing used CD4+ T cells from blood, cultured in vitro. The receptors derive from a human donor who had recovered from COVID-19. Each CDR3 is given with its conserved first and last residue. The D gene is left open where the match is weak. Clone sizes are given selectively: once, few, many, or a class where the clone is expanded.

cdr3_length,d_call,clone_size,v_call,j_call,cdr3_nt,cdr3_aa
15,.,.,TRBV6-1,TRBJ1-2,TGTGCCAGCAGTGGAGGAATTCGGCTGTCCTATGGCTACACCTTC,CASSGGIRLSYGYTF
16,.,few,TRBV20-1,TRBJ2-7,TGCAGTGCTAGACCAGTTCCCGACAGTGGAGGCAACGAGCAGTACTTC,CSARPVPDSGGNEQYF
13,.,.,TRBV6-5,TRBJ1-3,TGTGCCAGCAGTTACTCGAAAGGAAACACCATATATTTT,CASSYSKGNTIYF
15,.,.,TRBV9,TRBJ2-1,TGTGCCAGCAGCGTAGACTGGGACCCCTACAATGAGCAGTTCTTC,CASSVDWDPYNEQFF
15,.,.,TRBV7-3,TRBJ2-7,TGTGCCAGCAGCTTAACGCGGGACGCAGGTTACGAGCAGTACTTC,CASSLTRDAGYEQYF
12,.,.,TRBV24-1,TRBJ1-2,TGTGCCACCAGTAACGGCGCCTATGGCTACACCTTC,CATSNGAYGYTF
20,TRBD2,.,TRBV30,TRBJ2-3,TGTGCCTGGGCACGCGTGGAGTTTCCCCCTACTAGCGGGAGGCCAGATACGCAGTATTTT,CAWARVEFPPTSGRPDTQYF
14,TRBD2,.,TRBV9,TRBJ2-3,TGTGCCAGCAATCCTAGCGGTAACACAGATACGCAGTATTTT,CASNPSGNTDTQYF
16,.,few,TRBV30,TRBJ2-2,TGTGCCTGGAGTGTACTGGGAGGGGGGAGAACCGGGGAGCTGTTTTTT,CAWSVLGGGRTGELFF
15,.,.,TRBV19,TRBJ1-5,TGTGCCAGTAGTCCACAACAGGGTACCAATCAGCCCCAGCATTTT,CASSPQQGTNQPQHF
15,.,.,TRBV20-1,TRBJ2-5,TGCAGTGCTAGCTTAGTCGACCTAGGTAGGGAGACCCAGTACTTC,CSASLVDLGRETQYF
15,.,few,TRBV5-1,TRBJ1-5,TGCGCCAGCAGCCCGGGACAATATAGCAATCAGCCCCAGCATTTT,CASSPGQYSNQPQHF
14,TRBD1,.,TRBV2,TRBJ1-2,TGTGCCAGCCTCTGGACAGGTGGAACCTATGGCTACACCTTC,CASLWTGGTYGYTF
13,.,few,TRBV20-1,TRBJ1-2,TGCAGTGCAGACCTTTTCGGGAACTATGGCTACACCTTC,CSADLFGNYGYTF
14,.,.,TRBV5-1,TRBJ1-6,TGCGCCAGCAGCTTCTCAGGAGGCGAATCACCCCTCCACTTT,CASSFSGGESPLHF
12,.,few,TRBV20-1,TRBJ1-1,TGCAGTGCTCCGTTCGAGAACACTGAAGCTTTCTTT,CSAPFENTEAFF